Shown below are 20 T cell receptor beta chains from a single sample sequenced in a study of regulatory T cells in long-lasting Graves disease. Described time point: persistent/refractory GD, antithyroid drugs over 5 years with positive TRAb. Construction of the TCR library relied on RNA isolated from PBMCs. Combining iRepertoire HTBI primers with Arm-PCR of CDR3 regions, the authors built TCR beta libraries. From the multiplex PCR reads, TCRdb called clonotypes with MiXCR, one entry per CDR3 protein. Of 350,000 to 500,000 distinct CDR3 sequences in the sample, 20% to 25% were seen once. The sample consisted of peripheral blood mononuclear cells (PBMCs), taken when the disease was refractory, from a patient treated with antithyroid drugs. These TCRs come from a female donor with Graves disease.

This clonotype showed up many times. The CDR3 region is CASSPSTDNTGELFF. As DNA, the CDR3 is TGTGCCAGCAGCCCAAGTACAGATAACACCGGGGAGCTGTTTTTT. This sequence joins TRBV7-3 and TRBJ2-2; D ambiguous. The CDR3 length is 15 residues. The V end lost 5 bases, the J end lost 2 bases, and 12 bases lay between the germline ends. CDR1 and CDR2 from the germline V gene are SGHTA and FQGTGA.

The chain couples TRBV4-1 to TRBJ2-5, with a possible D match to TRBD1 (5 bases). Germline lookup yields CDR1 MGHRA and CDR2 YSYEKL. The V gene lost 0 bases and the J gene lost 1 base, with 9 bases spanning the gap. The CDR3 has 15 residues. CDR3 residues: CASSQEGRAQETQYF. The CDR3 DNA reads TGCGCCAGCAGCCAAGAGGGCAGGGCCCAAGAGACCCAGTACTTC.

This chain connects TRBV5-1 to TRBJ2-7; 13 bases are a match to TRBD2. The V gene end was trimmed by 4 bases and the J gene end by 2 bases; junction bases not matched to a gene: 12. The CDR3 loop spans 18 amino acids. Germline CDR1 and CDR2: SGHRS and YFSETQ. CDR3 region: CASSRTSGLAGLTYEQYF. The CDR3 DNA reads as TGCGCCAGCAGCCGGACCTCGGGACTAGCGGGACTTACCTACGAGCAGTACTTC.

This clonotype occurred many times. The CDR3 region has the DNA TGTGCCAGCAGCTTAGGGGGCGGCGCTCAAGAGACCCAGTACTTC. This encodes CASSLGGGAQETQYF. The rearrangement uses TRBV11-2 and TRBJ2-5; possibly TRBD1 for D (5 bases). The V gene's germline CDR1 is SGHAT and CDR2 FQNNGV. The V end was cut by 1 base, the J end by 2 bases, with 11 bases between. The CDR3 runs to 15 residues.

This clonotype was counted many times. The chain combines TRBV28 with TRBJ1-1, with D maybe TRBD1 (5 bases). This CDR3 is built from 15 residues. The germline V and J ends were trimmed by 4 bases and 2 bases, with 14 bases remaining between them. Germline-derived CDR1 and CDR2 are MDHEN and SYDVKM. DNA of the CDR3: TGTGCCAGCAGTTATGGGGGACGGGGTAACACTGAAGCTTTCTTT. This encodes CASSYGGRGNTEAFF.

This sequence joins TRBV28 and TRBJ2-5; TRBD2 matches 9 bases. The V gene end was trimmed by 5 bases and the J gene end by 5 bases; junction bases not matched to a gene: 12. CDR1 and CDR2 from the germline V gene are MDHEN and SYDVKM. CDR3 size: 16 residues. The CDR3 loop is CASSEELAGAGETQYF. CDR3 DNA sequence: TGTGCCAGCAGTGAAGAACTAGCGGGCGCCGGGGAGACCCAGTACTTC.

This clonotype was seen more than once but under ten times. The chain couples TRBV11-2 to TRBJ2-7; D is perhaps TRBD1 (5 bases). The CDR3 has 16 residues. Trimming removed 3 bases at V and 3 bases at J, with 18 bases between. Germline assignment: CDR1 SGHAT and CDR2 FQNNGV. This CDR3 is CASSFPSGFPYYEQYF. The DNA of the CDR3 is TGTGCCAGCAGCTTCCCCTCAGGGTTTCCCTACTACGAGCAGTACTTC.

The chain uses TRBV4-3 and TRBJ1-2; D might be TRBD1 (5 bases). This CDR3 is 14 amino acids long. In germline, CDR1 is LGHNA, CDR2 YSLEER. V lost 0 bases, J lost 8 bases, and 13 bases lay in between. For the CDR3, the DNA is TGCGCCAGCAGCCAAGATGGAAGGGGTGAAGGCTACACCTTC. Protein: CASSQDGRGEGYTF.

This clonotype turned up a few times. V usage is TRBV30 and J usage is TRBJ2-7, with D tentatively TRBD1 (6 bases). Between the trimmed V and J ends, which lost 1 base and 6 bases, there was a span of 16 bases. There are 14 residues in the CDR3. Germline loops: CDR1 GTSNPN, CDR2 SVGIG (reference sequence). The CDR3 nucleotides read TGTGCCTGGAGTGCAGGGCAGGGGCTCGGCGAGCAGTACTTC. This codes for CAWSAGQGLGEQYF.

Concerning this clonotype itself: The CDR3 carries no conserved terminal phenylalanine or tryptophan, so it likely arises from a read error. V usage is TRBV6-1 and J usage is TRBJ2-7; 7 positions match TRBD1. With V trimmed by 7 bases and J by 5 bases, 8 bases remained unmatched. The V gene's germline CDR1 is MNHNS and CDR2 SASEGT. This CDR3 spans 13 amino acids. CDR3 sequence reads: CASNPTGADEQYL. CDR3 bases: TGTGCCAGCAACCCTACAGGGGCGGACGAGCAGTACCTC.

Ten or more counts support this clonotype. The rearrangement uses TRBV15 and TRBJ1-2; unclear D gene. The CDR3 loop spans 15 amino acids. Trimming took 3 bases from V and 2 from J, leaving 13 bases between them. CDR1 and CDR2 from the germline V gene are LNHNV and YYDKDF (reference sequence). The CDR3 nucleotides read TGTGCCACCAGCAGGATTTCCGGGATCAACTATGGCTACACCTTC. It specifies CATSRISGINYGYTF.

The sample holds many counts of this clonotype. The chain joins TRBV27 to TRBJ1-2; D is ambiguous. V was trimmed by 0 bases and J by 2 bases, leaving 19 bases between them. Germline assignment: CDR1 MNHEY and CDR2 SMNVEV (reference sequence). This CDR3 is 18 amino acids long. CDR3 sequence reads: CASSLSWAGGQANYGYTF. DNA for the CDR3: TGTGCCAGCAGTTTATCGTGGGCAGGTGGGCAGGCGAACTATGGCTACACCTTC.

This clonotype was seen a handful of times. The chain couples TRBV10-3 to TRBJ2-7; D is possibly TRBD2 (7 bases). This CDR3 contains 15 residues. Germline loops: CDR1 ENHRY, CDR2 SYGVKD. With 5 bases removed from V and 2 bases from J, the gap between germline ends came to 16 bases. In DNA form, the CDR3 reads TGTGCCATCAGTTCGGGGGCGGGAGCCCCCTACGAGCAGTACTTC. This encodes CAISSGAGAPYEQYF.

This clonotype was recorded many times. For the CDR3, the DNA is TGCGCCAGCAGCTTGAAAACAGGGGGCAGCTCCTACGAGCAGTACTTC. This codes for CASSLKTGGSSYEQYF. The J gene is TRBJ2-7, the V gene TRBV5-1; 9 bases line up with TRBD1. This CDR3 comprises 16 residues. Unmatched junction bases numbered 5, after V lost 1 base and J lost 0 bases. Per germline, CDR1 SGHRS and CDR2 YFSETQ.

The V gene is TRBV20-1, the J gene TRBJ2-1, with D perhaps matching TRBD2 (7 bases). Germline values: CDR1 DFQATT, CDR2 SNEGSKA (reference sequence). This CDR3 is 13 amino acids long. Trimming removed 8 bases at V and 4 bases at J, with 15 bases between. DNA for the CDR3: TGCAGTCCAAGGGGGGAGGGATACAATGAGCAGTTCTTC. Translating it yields CSPRGEGYNEQFF.

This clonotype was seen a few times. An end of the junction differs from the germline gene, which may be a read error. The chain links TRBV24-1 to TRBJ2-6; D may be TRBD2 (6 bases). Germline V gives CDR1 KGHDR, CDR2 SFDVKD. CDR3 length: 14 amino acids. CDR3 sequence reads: CATSGGTGTNVLTF. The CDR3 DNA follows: TGTGCCACCAGTGGGGGGACTGGGACCAACGTCCTGACTTTC.

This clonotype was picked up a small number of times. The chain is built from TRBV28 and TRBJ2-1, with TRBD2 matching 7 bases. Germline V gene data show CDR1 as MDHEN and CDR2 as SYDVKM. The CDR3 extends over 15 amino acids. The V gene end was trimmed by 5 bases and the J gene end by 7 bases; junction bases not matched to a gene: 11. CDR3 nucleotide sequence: TGTGCCAGCAGTCAGATGGCGGGAGCGTGGAATGAGCAGTTCTTC. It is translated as CASSQMAGAWNEQFF.

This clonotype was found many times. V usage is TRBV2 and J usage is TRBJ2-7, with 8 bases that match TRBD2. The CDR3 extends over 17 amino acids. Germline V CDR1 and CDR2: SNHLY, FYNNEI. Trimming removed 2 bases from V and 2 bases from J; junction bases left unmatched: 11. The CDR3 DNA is TGTGCCAGCAGTGAACAAACCGGGGGGGTCCCCCCCTACGAGCAGTACTTC. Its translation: CASSEQTGGVPPYEQYF.

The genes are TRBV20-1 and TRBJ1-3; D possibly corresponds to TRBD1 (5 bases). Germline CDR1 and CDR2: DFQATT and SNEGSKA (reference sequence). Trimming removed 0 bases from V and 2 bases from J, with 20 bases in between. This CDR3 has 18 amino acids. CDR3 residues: CSARDWDLKAGAGNTIYF. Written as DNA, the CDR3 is TGCAGTGCTAGAGATTGGGACCTAAAGGCGGGAGCTGGAAACACCATATATTTT.

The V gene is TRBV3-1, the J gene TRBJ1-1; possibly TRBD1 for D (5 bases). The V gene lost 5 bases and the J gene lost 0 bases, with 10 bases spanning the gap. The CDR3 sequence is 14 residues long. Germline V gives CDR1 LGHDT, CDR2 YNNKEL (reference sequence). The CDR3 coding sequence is TGTGCCAGCAGCAGCAGGGCTATGAACACTGAAGCTTTCTTT. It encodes CASSSRAMNTEAFF.